The 4 T cell receptor beta chains in this list originate from one sample, sequenced in a study of T cell repertoires in cytomegalovirus infection. Via MiXCR, TCRdb re-called the reads, giving one row per CDR3 protein. The sample shows 510,000 or so distinct CDR3 sequences, 26% of them seen only once. Specimen: PBMCs. These TCRs come from a human donor in good health (CMV status not recorded). Some clones in this sample may be carry-over from other donors' samples.

This clonotype was picked up a small number of times. The V call is TRBV7-9, the J call TRBJ1-2, with D hard to call. The CDR3 has 14 amino acids. V lost 1 base and J 5 bases, leaving 11 bases between the germline ends. Germline CDR1 SEHNR, CDR2 FQNEAQ (reference sequence). In DNA form, the CDR3 reads TGTGCCAGCAGCTTAGGCCACTCTGTATATGGCTACACCTTC. Protein product: CASSLGHSVYGYTF.

V usage is TRBV7-8 and J usage is TRBJ1-4; TRBD1 matches 12 bases. Germline V gene lookup returns CDR1 SGHVS and CDR2 FQNEAQ. This CDR3 region has 16 residues. Trimming removed 0 bases from V and 7 bases from J; junction bases left unmatched: 3. The CDR3: CASSLAGQGAFEKLFF. As DNA, the CDR3 is TGTGCCAGCAGCTTAGCGGGACAGGGGGCGTTTGAAAAACTGTTTTTT.

The J gene is TRBJ1-2, the V gene TRBV6-1; TRBD1 matches 10 bases. CDR1 MNHNS and CDR2 SASEGT come from the germline V gene. The V gene end was trimmed by 6 bases and the J gene end by 5 bases; junction bases not matched to a gene: 9. The CDR3 covers 15 residues. The CDR3: CASRGRDRGSYGYTF. As DNA, the CDR3 is TGTGCCAGCAGAGGAAGGGACAGGGGTTCGTATGGCTACACCTTC.

V usage is TRBV20-1 and J usage is TRBJ2-1, with 11 positions matching TRBD2. CDR3 size: 14 residues. CDR1 is DFQATT, CDR2 SNEGSKA, per germline (reference sequence). V dropped 3 bases and J dropped 6; count of bases not matched to a gene: 4. CDR3: CSASSGRAGNEQFF. As DNA, the CDR3 is TGCAGTGCTAGTAGCGGGAGGGCCGGCAATGAGCAGTTCTTC.